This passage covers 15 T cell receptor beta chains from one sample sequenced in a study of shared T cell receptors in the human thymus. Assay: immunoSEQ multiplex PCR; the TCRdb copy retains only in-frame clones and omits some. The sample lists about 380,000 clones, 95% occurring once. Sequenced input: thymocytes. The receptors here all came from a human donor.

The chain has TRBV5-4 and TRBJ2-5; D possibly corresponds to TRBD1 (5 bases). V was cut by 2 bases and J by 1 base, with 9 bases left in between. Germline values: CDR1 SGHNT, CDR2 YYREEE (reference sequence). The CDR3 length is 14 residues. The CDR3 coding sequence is TGTGCCAGCAGCTTTAGACAGTCCCAAGAGACCCAGTACTTC. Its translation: CASSFRQSQETQYF.

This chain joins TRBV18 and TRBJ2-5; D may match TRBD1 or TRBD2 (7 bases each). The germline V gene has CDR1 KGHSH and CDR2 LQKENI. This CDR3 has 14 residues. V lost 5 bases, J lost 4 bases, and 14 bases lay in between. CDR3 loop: CASSRPGGAETQYF. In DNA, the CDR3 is TGTGCCAGCTCAAGACCAGGGGGGGCAGAGACCCAGTACTTC.

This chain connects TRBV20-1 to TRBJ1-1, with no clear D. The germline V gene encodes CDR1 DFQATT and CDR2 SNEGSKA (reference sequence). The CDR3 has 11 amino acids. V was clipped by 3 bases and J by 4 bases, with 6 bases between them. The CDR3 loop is CSARPVTEAFF. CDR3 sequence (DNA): TGCAGTGCTAGGCCGGTCACTGAAGCTTTCTTT.

CDR3 bases: TGTGCCAGCAGCCACCTACCAGTGGGCGCACCCTACGAGCAGTACTTC. Protein sequence: CASSHLPVGAPYEQYF. The rearrangement uses TRBV4-2 and TRBJ2-7; D is undetermined. The CDR3 has 16 residues. With 3 bases removed from V and 2 bases from J, the gap between germline ends came to 17 bases. Germline CDR1 reads LGHNA; CDR2 reads YNFKEQ.

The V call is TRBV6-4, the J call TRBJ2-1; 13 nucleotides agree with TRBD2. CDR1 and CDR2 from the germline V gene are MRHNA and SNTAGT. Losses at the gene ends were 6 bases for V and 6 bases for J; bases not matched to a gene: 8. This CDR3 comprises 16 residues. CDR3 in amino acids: CASSATSGRASNEQFF. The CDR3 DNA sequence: TGTGCCAGCAGCGCAACTAGCGGGAGGGCCAGCAATGAGCAGTTCTTC.

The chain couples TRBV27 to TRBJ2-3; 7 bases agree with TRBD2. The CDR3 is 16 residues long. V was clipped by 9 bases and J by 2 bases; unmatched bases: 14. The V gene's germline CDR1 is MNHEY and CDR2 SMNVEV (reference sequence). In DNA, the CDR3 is TGTGCCAGTGTACAAAAAGTGGGAGGGCCCACAGATACGCAGTATTTT. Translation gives CASVQKVGGPTDTQYF.

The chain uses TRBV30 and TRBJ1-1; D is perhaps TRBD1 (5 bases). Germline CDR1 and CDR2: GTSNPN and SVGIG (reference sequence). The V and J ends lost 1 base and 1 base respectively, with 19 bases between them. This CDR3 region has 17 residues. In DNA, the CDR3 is TGTGCCTGGAGTGCGCAGCGGCTCGGGAGGGGGAACACTGAAGCTTTCTTT. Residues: CAWSAQRLGRGNTEAFF.

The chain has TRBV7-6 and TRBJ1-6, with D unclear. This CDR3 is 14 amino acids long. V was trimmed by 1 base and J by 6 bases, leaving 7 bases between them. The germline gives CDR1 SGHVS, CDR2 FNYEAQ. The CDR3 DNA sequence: TGTGCCAGCAGCTTAGGGAGTACTAATTCACCCCTCCACTTT. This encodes CASSLGSTNSPLHF.

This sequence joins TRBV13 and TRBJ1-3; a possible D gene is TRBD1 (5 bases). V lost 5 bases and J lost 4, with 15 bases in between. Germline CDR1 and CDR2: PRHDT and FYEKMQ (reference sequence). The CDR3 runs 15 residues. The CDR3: CASSRRGRFGNTIYF. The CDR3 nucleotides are TGTGCCAGCAGCCGAAGGGGACGGTTCGGAAACACCATATATTTT.

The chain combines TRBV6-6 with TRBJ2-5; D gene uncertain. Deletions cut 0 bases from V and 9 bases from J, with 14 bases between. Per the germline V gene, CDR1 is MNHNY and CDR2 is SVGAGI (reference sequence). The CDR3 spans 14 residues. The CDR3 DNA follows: TGTGCCAGCAGTTACTCGACGGCCAGGACGGCCCAGTACTTC. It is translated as CASSYSTARTAQYF.

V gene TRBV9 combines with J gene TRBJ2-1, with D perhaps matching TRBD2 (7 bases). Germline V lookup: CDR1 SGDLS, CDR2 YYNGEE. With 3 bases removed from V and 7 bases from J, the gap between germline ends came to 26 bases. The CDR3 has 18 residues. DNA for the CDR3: TGTGCCAGCAGCGCCCGGACTAGTGGTCGAAGGGGGAGGAATGAGCAGTTCTTC. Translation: CASSARTSGRRGRNEQFF.

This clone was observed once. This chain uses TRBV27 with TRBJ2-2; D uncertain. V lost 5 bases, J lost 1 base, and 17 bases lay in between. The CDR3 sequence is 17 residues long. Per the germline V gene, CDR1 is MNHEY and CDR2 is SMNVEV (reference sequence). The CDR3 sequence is CASSPIDLYQNTGELFF. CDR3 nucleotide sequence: TGTGCCAGCAGTCCCATCGACTTGTACCAGAACACCGGGGAGCTGTTTTTT.

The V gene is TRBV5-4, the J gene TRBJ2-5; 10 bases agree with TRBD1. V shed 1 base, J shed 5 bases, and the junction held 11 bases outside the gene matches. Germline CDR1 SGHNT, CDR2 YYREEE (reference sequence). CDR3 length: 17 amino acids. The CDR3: CASSLRDRGLKSETQYF. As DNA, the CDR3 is TGTGCCAGCAGCTTGCGTGACAGGGGGCTAAAATCCGAGACCCAGTACTTC.

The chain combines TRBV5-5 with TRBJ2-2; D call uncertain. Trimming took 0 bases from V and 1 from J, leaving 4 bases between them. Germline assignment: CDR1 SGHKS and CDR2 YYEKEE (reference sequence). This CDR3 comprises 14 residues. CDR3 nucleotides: TGTGCCAGCAGCTTGGGACAGAACACCGGGGAGCTGTTTTTT. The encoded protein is CASSLGQNTGELFF.

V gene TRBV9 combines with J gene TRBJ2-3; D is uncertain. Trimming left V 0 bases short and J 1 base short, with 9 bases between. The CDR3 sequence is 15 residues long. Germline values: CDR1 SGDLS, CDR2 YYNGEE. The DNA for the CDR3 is TGTGCCAGCAGCGTAGCTTTTACAGGCACAGATACGCAGTATTTT. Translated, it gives CASSVAFTGTDTQYF.